This entry lists 26 T cell receptor beta chains sequenced from one sample in a study of blood T cell repertoires in COVID-19 (TCRdb year 2020). Library construction relied on the immunoSEQ multiplex PCR assay. Entries here come from immuneACCESS through TCRdb and include only in-frame sequences with V and J called. Some clones fail to appear in such tables; in the studies checked, an unresolved V gene covers under half of the shortfall, and the cause of the remainder is unknown. The sample includes roughly 160,000 clones, with roughly 88% observed a single time. Of the sample, approximately 12% falls within the top ten clones. Sequenced material: PBMCs or T cells enriched from blood (not recorded which). All receptors derive from a woman between 55 and 75 years old who had recovered from COVID-19.

This chain links TRBV11-2 with TRBJ2-1, with D possibly being TRBD2 (7 bases). The CDR3 contains 15 residues. Germline-derived CDR1 and CDR2 are SGHAT and FQNNGV. The V end lost 5 bases, the J end lost 2 bases, and 13 bases lay between the germline ends. In nucleotides, the CDR3 is TGTGCCAGCAGCGGGGGGGGGACACCCTACAATGAGCAGTTCTTC. As protein: CASSGGGTPYNEQFF.

The gene calls are TRBV3-1 (or the pseudogene TRBV3-2) and TRBJ2-1; 12 nucleotides match TRBD2. The CDR3 runs to 17 residues. Germline V gene data show CDR1 as LGHDT and CDR2 as YNNKEL (reference sequence). With 0 bases clipped from V and 2 bases from J, the junction kept 2 bases outside the gene matches. The CDR3 region is CASSQEGLAGTYNEQFF. The CDR3 coding sequence is TGTGCCAGCAGCCAAGAAGGACTAGCGGGAACCTACAATGAGCAGTTCTTC.

The V call is TRBV7-8, the J call TRBJ2-1, with TRBD2 matching 8 bases. Germline values: CDR1 SGHVS, CDR2 FQNEAQ. Losses at the gene ends were 5 bases for V and 6 bases for J; bases not matched to a gene: 12. This CDR3 region has 16 residues. The CDR3 DNA sequence: TGTGCCAGCAGCCTAATCGGGGGACTAGTGACCAATGAGCAGTTCTTC. Its protein product is CASSLIGGLVTNEQFF.

This chain uses TRBV7-3 with TRBJ2-3; weak D call: TRBD1 (5 bases). Trimming stripped 5 bases from V and 2 bases from J, with 8 bases between. Germline V gene data show CDR1 as SGHTA and CDR2 as FQGTGA. This CDR3 comprises 13 residues. CDR3: CASSRGNTDTQYF. The DNA for the CDR3 is TGTGCCAGCAGCAGGGGCAACACAGATACGCAGTATTTT.

This clone turned up a few times. The chain is built from TRBV30 and TRBJ2-2; 10 bases map to TRBD2. V was pared by 3 bases and J by 4 bases, with 5 bases of the junction left unmatched. The CDR3 has 15 amino acids. Germline assignment: CDR1 GTSNPN and CDR2 SVGIG (reference sequence). The CDR3: CAWSPLAGLTGELFF. CDR3 in DNA: TGTGCCTGGAGCCCACTAGCGGGACTCACCGGGGAGCTGTTTTTT.

This rearrangement joins TRBV12-3 or TRBV12-4 to TRBJ2-7, with TRBD1 identical over 8 bases. CDR3 length equals 13 residues. Trimming at V came to 5 bases and at J to 7 bases, leaving 7 bases not matched to a gene. The chain's CDR3 is CASSDRGTREQYF. CDR3 nucleotides: TGTGCCAGCAGTGACAGGGGAACTCGGGAGCAGTACTTC.

The V call is TRBV7-9, the J call TRBJ2-6; D is uncertain. In germline, CDR1 is SEHNR, CDR2 FQNEAQ (reference sequence). V was cut by 2 bases and J by 1 base, with 6 bases left in between. The CDR3 runs to 15 residues. The DNA of the CDR3 is TGTGCCAGCAGCTTAAGAGCATCTGGGGCCAACGTCCTGACTTTC. It translates to CASSLRASGANVLTF.

This chain joins TRBV30 and TRBJ1-2; no firm D call. Germline assignment: CDR1 GTSNPN and CDR2 SVGIG (reference sequence). The CDR3 runs 12 residues. V lost 4 bases and J 4 bases, leaving 10 bases between the germline ends. The CDR3 DNA follows: TGTGCCTGGACCCGTCCCCCCTATGGCTACACCTTC. Protein sequence: CAWTRPPYGYTF.

The chain is built from TRBV5-1 and TRBJ2-2; 9 positions match TRBD1. In germline, CDR1 is SGHRS, CDR2 YFSETQ. Trimming took 2 bases from V and 6 from J; bases not matched to a gene: 5. This CDR3 spans 15 amino acids. CDR3 bases: TGCGCCAGCAGCTTACAGGGGGCAGGGGCCGGGGAGCTGTTTTTT. It yields the protein CASSLQGAGAGELFF. The full variable domain, its missing parts supplied by reference TRBV5-1 and TRBJ2-2, is KAGVTQTPRYLIKTRGQQVTLSCSPISGHRSVSWYQQTPGQGLQFLFEYFSETQRNKGNFPGRFSGRQFSNSRSEMNVSTLELGDSALYLCASSLQGAGAGELFFGEGSRLTVL.

The sample holds one count of this clone. The chain carries TRBV18 and TRBJ1-2; a possible D gene is TRBD1 (6 bases). This CDR3 is built from 15 residues. CDR1 and CDR2 from the germline V gene are KGHSH and LQKENI. The germline V and J ends were trimmed by 6 bases and 2 bases, with 16 bases remaining between them. This CDR3 reads CASSWGQGNNYGYTF. The CDR3 DNA is TGTGCCAGCTCGTGGGGGCAGGGGAACAACTATGGCTACACCTTC.

V and J are TRBV19 and TRBJ1-2; tentative D call: TRBD1 (5 bases). The CDR3 sequence is 14 residues long. V was shortened by 2 bases and J by 3 bases, with 10 bases between the two germline ends. Per the germline V gene, CDR1 is LNHDA and CDR2 is SQIVND (reference sequence). The CDR3 spells CASSITRADYGYTF. The CDR3 region has the DNA TGTGCCAGTAGTATAACCAGGGCCGACTATGGCTACACCTTC.

The chain has TRBV30 and TRBJ1-1; no reliable D call. Germline V gene lookup returns CDR1 GTSNPN and CDR2 SVGIG (reference sequence). V lost 8 bases and J lost 0, with 10 bases in between. The CDR3 has 12 residues. In nucleotides, the CDR3 is TGTGCCGGAGGACGGGTGAACACTGAAGCTTTCTTT. Protein product: CAGGRVNTEAFF.

This sequence joins TRBV9 and TRBJ2-1; D unresolved. V was trimmed by 0 bases and J by 9 bases, leaving 13 bases between them. Germline assignment: CDR1 SGDLS and CDR2 YYNGEE. The CDR3 has 14 residues. The CDR3 is CASSVGGRGSEQFF. CDR3 nucleotides: TGTGCCAGCAGCGTAGGTGGTAGAGGTAGTGAGCAGTTCTTC. Supplemented by reference TRBV9 and TRBJ2-1, the full variable domain reads DSGVTQTPKHLITATGQRVTLRCSPRSGDLSVYWYQQSLDQGLQFLIQYYNGEERAKGNILERFSAQQFPDLHSELNLSSLELGDSALYFCASSVGGRGSEQFFGPGTRLTVL.

V gene TRBV29-1 combines with J gene TRBJ2-1; 9 nucleotides match TRBD1. Germline V gene lookup returns CDR1 SQVTM and CDR2 ANQGSEA. The J segment lost 6 bases and the V segment lost 3 bases, leaving 9 bases of the junction unmatched. CDR3 length equals 15 residues. The CDR3 DNA follows: TGCAGCGTTGAGGCTAAGGGACAGGGAACCAATGAGCAGTTCTTC. Translating gives CSVEAKGQGTNEQFF.

CDR3 amino acids: CASGLGTSFNEQFF. The CDR3 nucleotides are TGTGCCAGCGGTCTTGGGACTAGCTTCAATGAGCAGTTCTTC. The chain recombines TRBV7-9 with TRBJ2-1, with 9 bases fitting TRBD2. The CDR3 runs 14 residues. Germline V CDR1 and CDR2: SEHNR, FQNEAQ (reference sequence). The V segment lost 8 bases and the J segment 6 bases; nucleotides outside the gene matches: 8.

V and J are TRBV25-1 and TRBJ1-1; no clear D gene. Germline CDR1 reads MGHDK; CDR2 reads SYGVNS. This CDR3 is built from 13 residues. With 3 bases removed from V and 1 base from J, the gap between germline ends came to 6 bases. In DNA, the CDR3 is TGTGCCAGCAGTGACGCGGGGAACACTGAAGCTTTCTTT. This sequence encodes CASSDAGNTEAFF.

J is TRBJ2-2 and V is TRBV15; D not certain. The germline V gene has CDR1 LNHNV and CDR2 YYDKDF (reference sequence). The CDR3 consists of 15 residues. V was clipped by 4 bases and J by 9 bases, with 18 bases between them. The CDR3 region has the DNA TGTGCCACCAGCAATCCGGAGCAGCCCTGGAGGGAGCTGTTTTTT. Translation gives CATSNPEQPWRELFF.

This clone was found once. The genes are TRBV19 and TRBJ2-3; D is undetermined. V gave up 11 bases and J gave up 1 base, with 13 bases separating them. The length of the CDR3 is 13 residues. CDR1 LNHDA and CDR2 SQIVND come from the germline V gene (reference sequence). The CDR3 DNA follows: TGTGCCTCCAGGCCACTGGGCACAGATACGCAGTATTTT. It translates to CASRPLGTDTQYF.

The rearrangement joins TRBV6-4 to TRBJ1-5; 7 nucleotides line up with TRBD1. The V segment lost 7 bases and the J segment 2 bases; nucleotides outside the gene matches: 2. CDR3 length: 13 residues. Germline CDR1 MRHNA, CDR2 SNTAGT. The CDR3 region is CASKDRGNQPQHF. Here the CDR3 DNA reads TGTGCCAGCAAAGACAGGGGCAATCAGCCCCAGCATTTT.

This chain links TRBV5-1 with TRBJ2-5; 8 nucleotides agree with TRBD2. Per the germline V gene, CDR1 is SGHRS and CDR2 is YFSETQ. This CDR3 spans 14 amino acids. J lost 4 bases, V lost 2 bases, and 4 bases had no gene match. CDR3 in DNA: TGCGCCAGCAGCTTCGTGGCGGGGGGAGAGACCCAGTACTTC. This codes for CASSFVAGGETQYF. The full variable domain, rest sourced from reference TRBV5-1 and TRBJ2-5, is KAGVTQTPRYLIKTRGQQVTLSCSPISGHRSVSWYQQTPGQGLQFLFEYFSETQRNKGNFPGRFSGRQFSNSRSEMNVSTLELGDSALYLCASSFVAGGETQYFGPGTRLLVL.

V is TRBV19 and J is TRBJ2-5; TRBD2 matches at 10 bases. CDR1 LNHDA and CDR2 SQIVND come from the germline V gene (reference sequence). V lost 4 bases to trimming and J lost 4 bases; unmatched junction nucleotides: 9. This CDR3 has 16 amino acids. Written as DNA, the CDR3 is TGTGCCAGTAGTAACCTACTAGCGGGATGGCCAGAGACCCAGTACTTC. It translates to CASSNLLAGWPETQYF.

V usage is TRBV9 and J usage is TRBJ2-1; TRBD2 matches 7 bases. The germline CDR1 and CDR2 sequences are SGDLS and YYNGEE. The CDR3 contains 15 residues. The J segment lost 0 bases and the V segment lost 4 bases, leaving 4 bases of the junction unmatched. The CDR3 bases are TGTGCCAGCAGCTCCAGCGGGGACTCCTACAATGAGCAGTTCTTC. Translated: CASSSSGDSYNEQFF.

The chain carries TRBV4-1 and TRBJ2-7, with D hard to call. CDR3 length: 14 amino acids. Trimming left V 0 bases short and J 5 bases short, with 11 bases between. Germline V lookup: CDR1 MGHRA, CDR2 YSYEKL. This chain's CDR3 is CASSQDRVAHEQYF. The CDR3 DNA is TGCGCCAGCAGCCAAGATCGGGTAGCCCACGAGCAGTACTTC.

As regards this clone: This sample also contains other DNA sequences that code for the same CDR3. This chain links TRBV12-3 or TRBV12-4 with TRBJ1-1; D call uncertain. The CDR3 runs to 12 residues. V lost 5 bases, J lost 4 bases, and 8 bases lay in between. CDR3 DNA sequence: TGTGCCAGCAGTCTCCGGAGCACTGAAGCTTTCTTT. It encodes CASSLRSTEAFF.

This clone has more than one count but fewer than ten. The V call is TRBV2, the J call TRBJ1-2; D is uncertain. Deletions cut 0 bases from V and 7 bases from J, with 15 bases between. Germline CDR1 is SNHLY and CDR2 is FYNNEI. The CDR3 contains 15 residues. CDR3 sequence (DNA): TGTGCCAGCAGTGAAGCGCGGTCACCTGGGAGTGGCTACACCTTC. Translation: CASSEARSPGSGYTF.

The chain joins TRBV29-1 to TRBJ2-7; tentative D call: TRBD2 (6 bases). Trimming stripped 4 bases from V and 6 bases from J, with 19 bases between. The CDR3 loop spans 14 amino acids. Germline lookup yields CDR1 SQVTM and CDR2 ANQGSEA. The CDR3 nucleotides are TGCAGCGTTGTTTCGGGGGTAGGGCGCGGCGAGCAGTACTTC. Encoded protein: CSVVSGVGRGEQYF.